The 17 T cell receptor beta chains presented below share a single source sample, sequenced in a study of CD8 T cells in Susac syndrome. An input of 0.5 to 1 ug of RNA was subjected to reverse transcription using random hexamers. TCRdb itself ran the immunoSEQ multiplex PCR reads through MiXCR, one entry per CDR3 protein. Found here are roughly 200,000 distinct CDR3 sequences, around 96% of them singletons; the top ten hold approximately 0.1%. The sequenced sample was CD4+ T cells from PBMCs. The receptors stem from a human donor in good health.

V usage is TRBV20-1 and J usage is TRBJ2-1; 7 bases line up with TRBD2. The CDR3 is made up of 17 amino acids. Trimming took 2 bases from V and 0 from J; bases not matched to a gene: 10. Germline V gene data show CDR1 as DFQATT and CDR2 as SNEGSKA (reference sequence). CDR3 sequence reads: CSARLLAGVSSYNEQFF. The DNA of the CDR3 is TGCAGTGCTAGATTGCTGGCGGGAGTAAGCTCCTACAATGAGCAGTTCTTC.

This sequence joins TRBV6-2 or TRBV6-3 and TRBJ2-1; 7 bases align to TRBD2. This CDR3 spans 12 amino acids. Trimming at V came to 6 bases and at J to 8 bases, leaving 4 bases not matched to a gene. The germline V gene encodes CDR1 MNHEY and CDR2 SVGEGT. CDR3 in DNA: TGTGCCAGCAGACTGACTAGCCATGAGCAGTTCTTC. The encoded protein is CASRLTSHEQFF.

CDR3 in DNA: TGTGCCAGCAGTCTCGGACTAGCGGGACCATTCTACAATGAGCAGTTCTTC. Its translation is CASSLGLAGPFYNEQFF. The chain carries TRBV27 and TRBJ2-1; 12 positions match TRBD2. This CDR3 contains 17 residues. Germline CDR1 MNHEY, CDR2 SMNVEV (reference sequence). J was trimmed by 3 bases and V by 5 bases; bases with no gene match: 8.

This chain connects TRBV7-8 to TRBJ1-1; unclear D gene. Germline CDR1 reads SGHVS; CDR2 reads FQNEAQ. Trimming removed 6 bases from V and 1 base from J, with 9 bases in between. The CDR3 has 13 amino acids. Written as DNA, the CDR3 is TGTGCCAGCAGTTACGACGCGAACACTGAAGCTTTCTTT. Translating gives CASSYDANTEAFF.

V and J are TRBV9 and TRBJ2-4; no definite D call. V was shortened by 0 bases and J by 5 bases, with 3 bases between the two germline ends. There are 12 residues in the CDR3. Germline CDR1 is SGDLS and CDR2 is YYNGEE. The chain's CDR3 is CASSVDENIQYF. The CDR3 nucleotides are TGTGCCAGCAGCGTAGACGAAAACATTCAGTACTTC.

The chain uses TRBV27 and TRBJ2-7; a weak D match, TRBD1 (6 bases). The CDR3 is made up of 14 amino acids. Germline-derived CDR1 and CDR2 are MNHEY and SMNVEV (reference sequence). The V gene lost 6 bases and the J gene lost 2 bases, with 14 bases spanning the gap. CDR3 loop: CASSRNRDTYEQYF. The CDR3 DNA is TGTGCCAGCAGCCGAAACAGGGACACCTACGAGCAGTACTTC.

The rearrangement joins TRBV30 to TRBJ1-3; D ambiguous. Trimming removed 2 bases from V and 0 bases from J, with 5 bases in between. The CDR3 contains 13 residues. Per germline, CDR1 GTSNPN and CDR2 SVGIG (reference sequence). CDR3 sequence: CAWSLTSGNTIYF. CDR3 sequence (DNA): TGTGCCTGGAGTCTCACCTCTGGAAACACCATATATTTT.

The V call is TRBV30, the J call TRBJ1-2; TRBD1 matches at 8 bases. V lost 2 bases to trimming and J lost 5 bases; unmatched junction nucleotides: 4. The germline V gene encodes CDR1 GTSNPN and CDR2 SVGIG (reference sequence). CDR3 length: 13 residues. CDR3 amino acids: CAWSNRGAYGYTF. The CDR3 nucleotides are TGTGCCTGGAGTAACAGGGGGGCATATGGCTACACCTTC.

The chain has TRBV28 and TRBJ2-3; 8 bases agree with TRBD2. Germline CDR1 is MDHEN and CDR2 is SYDVKM. The CDR3 has 15 amino acids. J was trimmed by 2 bases and V by 6 bases; bases with no gene match: 7. CDR3 region: CASSRQTSVTDTQYF. In DNA, the CDR3 is TGTGCCAGCAGCCGACAGACTAGCGTCACAGATACGCAGTATTTT.

This clonotype was seen only once. The chain carries TRBV29-1 and TRBJ2-1; 7 positions match TRBD1. V lost 5 bases and J lost 2; bases outside the gene matches: 3. CDR1 SQVTM and CDR2 ANQGSEA come from the germline V gene. The length of the CDR3 is 13 residues. CDR3 sequence reads: CSVRGTAYNEQFF. As DNA, the CDR3 is TGCAGCGTTAGAGGGACAGCCTACAATGAGCAGTTCTTC.

This clonotype appeared once. J is TRBJ2-7 and V is TRBV29-1, with 10 bases fitting TRBD1. J gave up 0 bases and V 3 bases, and 5 bases lay outside the gene matches. Germline V gives CDR1 SQVTM, CDR2 ANQGSEA. The CDR3 runs to 15 residues. The CDR3, as DNA: TGCAGCGTTGAGCATCGGGACAGGGGCTCCTACGAGCAGTACTTC. The encoded protein is CSVEHRDRGSYEQYF.

This CDR3 is CASSVDILSGNTIYF. The CDR3 coding sequence is TGTGCCAGCAGCGTCGATATACTCTCTGGAAACACCATATATTTT. The genes are TRBV9 and TRBJ1-3; D unresolved. V dropped 2 bases and J dropped 0 bases, with 9 bases sitting between them. CDR1 SGDLS and CDR2 YYNGEE come from the germline V gene. The CDR3 spans 15 residues.

The gene calls are TRBV5-1 and TRBJ2-7; D is possibly TRBD2 (6 bases). The CDR3 totals 14 residues. CDR1 and CDR2 (germline): SGHRS, YFSETQ. The germline V and J ends were trimmed by 0 bases and 0 bases, with 7 bases remaining between them. The CDR3 DNA is TGCGCCAGCAGCTTGGCACTAGCCTCCTACGAGCAGTACTTC. Residues: CASSLALASYEQYF.

This clonotype was seen a single time. V and J are TRBV9 and TRBJ1-2; 7 nucleotides align to TRBD1. J gave up 4 bases and V 3 bases, and 6 bases lay outside the gene matches. The CDR3 covers 14 residues. In germline, CDR1 is SGDLS, CDR2 YYNGEE. Here the CDR3 reads CASSAGGEGYGYTF. The CDR3, as DNA: TGTGCCAGCAGCGCAGGGGGTGAGGGCTATGGCTACACCTTC.

V and J are TRBV3-1 and TRBJ2-7; 8 positions agree with TRBD2. V gave up 8 bases and J gave up 2 bases; unmatched junction bases: 8. CDR1 is LGHDT and CDR2 is YNNKEL in the germline V gene (reference sequence). The CDR3 length is 14 residues. The CDR3 DNA reads as TGTGCCAGCTCCCAGCGGGAGCGAACCTACGAGCAGTACTTC. Protein product: CASSQRERTYEQYF.

The chain combines TRBV6-5 with TRBJ2-5; TRBD2 matches 8 bases. J lost 2 bases, V lost 6 bases, and 8 bases had no gene match. Germline CDR1 MNHEY, CDR2 SVGAGI. CDR3 size: 15 residues. The CDR3 coding sequence is TGTGCCAGCAGCTTCGAAACTAGCGGACAAGAGACCCAGTACTTC. It encodes CASSFETSGQETQYF.

The rearrangement uses TRBV30 and TRBJ1-4; 9 bases map to TRBD1. The germline V gene encodes CDR1 GTSNPN and CDR2 SVGIG (reference sequence). The CDR3 contains 15 residues. V was clipped by 1 base and J by 1 base; unmatched bases: 1. The DNA for the CDR3 is TGTGCCTGGAGTGGGGACAGGGTAACTAATGAAAAACTGTTTTTT. It specifies CAWSGDRVTNEKLFF.